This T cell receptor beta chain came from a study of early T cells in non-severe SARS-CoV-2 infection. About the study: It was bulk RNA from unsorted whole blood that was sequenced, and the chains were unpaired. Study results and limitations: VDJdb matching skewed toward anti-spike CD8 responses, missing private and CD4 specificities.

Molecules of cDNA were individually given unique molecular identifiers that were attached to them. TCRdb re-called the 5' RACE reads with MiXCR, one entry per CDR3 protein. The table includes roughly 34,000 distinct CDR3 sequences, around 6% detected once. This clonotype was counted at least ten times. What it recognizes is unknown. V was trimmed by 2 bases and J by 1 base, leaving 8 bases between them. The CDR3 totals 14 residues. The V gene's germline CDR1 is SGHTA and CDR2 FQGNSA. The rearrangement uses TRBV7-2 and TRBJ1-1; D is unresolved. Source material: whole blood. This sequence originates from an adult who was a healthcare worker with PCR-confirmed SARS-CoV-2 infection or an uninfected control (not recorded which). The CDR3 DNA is TGTGCCAGCAGCTTACTGGGAGCGAACACTGAAGCTTTCTTT. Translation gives CASSLLGANTEAFF.